The 26 T cell receptor beta chains in this list originate from one sample, sequenced in a study of blood T cell repertoires in COVID-19. Sequenced by immunoSEQ multiplex PCR; TCRdb stores in-frame clones only, minus some. The data hold some 230,000 clones, with roughly four fifths observed a single time. The material sequenced was PBMCs or T cells enriched from blood (not recorded which). The source of these receptors is a woman between 35 and 50 years old with acute COVID-19.

V gene TRBV30 combines with J gene TRBJ1-3; TRBD1 matches at 11 bases. Germline CDR1 GTSNPN, CDR2 SVGIG (reference sequence). The CDR3 contains 14 residues. V lost 5 bases and J lost 3; bases outside the gene matches: 3. The CDR3 DNA follows: TGTGCCTGGGGGACAGGGGGATTTGGAAACACCATATATTTT. It specifies CAWGTGGFGNTIYF.

This clone was seen only once. This chain uses TRBV5-6 with TRBJ1-1; no clear D gene. Per germline, CDR1 SGHDT and CDR2 YYEEEE. V was pared by 3 bases and J by 6 bases, with 21 bases between. The CDR3 runs to 16 residues. The CDR3 protein is CASSYFLLVPEAEAFF. The CDR3, as DNA: TGTGCCAGCAGCTACTTCCTATTGGTACCGGAGGCTGAAGCTTTCTTT.

V is TRBV28 and J is TRBJ2-3; no definite D call. Trimming took 3 bases from V and 2 from J, leaving 9 bases between them. Germline assignment: CDR1 MDHEN and CDR2 SYDVKM. This CDR3 contains 14 residues. The CDR3 nucleotides are TGTGCCAGCAGTTTCAGTGCCCACACAGATACGCAGTATTTT. Translation gives CASSFSAHTDTQYF.

The chain uses TRBV25-1 and TRBJ1-6; perhaps TRBD1 as D (6 bases). CDR3 length: 13 amino acids. The germline gives CDR1 MGHDK, CDR2 SYGVNS. Deletions cut 6 bases from V and 7 bases from J, with 10 bases between. The CDR3 coding sequence is TGTGCCAGCAGAGGGACACAAAATTCACCCCTCCACTTT. Residues: CASRGTQNSPLHF.

V is TRBV6-4 and J is TRBJ1-1; 7 positions match TRBD1. Trimming at V came to 5 bases and at J to 4 bases, leaving 7 bases not matched to a gene. The germline CDR1 and CDR2 sequences are MRHNA and SNTAGT. The CDR3 is 14 amino acids. The CDR3, as DNA: TGTGCCAGCAGTCAAGACAGGGAGAGCACTGAAGCTTTCTTT. It translates to CASSQDRESTEAFF.

This clone was picked up a small number of times. The chain uses TRBV14 and TRBJ1-1, with 7 bases aligning to TRBD1. The CDR3 sequence is 14 residues long. V lost 4 bases to trimming and J lost 6 bases; unmatched junction nucleotides: 8. The germline CDR1 and CDR2 sequences are SGHDN and FVKESK. CDR3 amino acids: CASSPRDRLPEAFF. The CDR3 DNA reads TGTGCCAGCAGCCCCCGGGACAGACTCCCTGAAGCTTTCTTT.

The chain recombines TRBV15 with TRBJ1-4; 8 bases line up with TRBD1. The CDR3 consists of 13 residues. V gave up 4 bases and J gave up 11 bases; unmatched junction bases: 6. The germline CDR1 and CDR2 sequences are LNHNV and YYDKDF (reference sequence). This CDR3 is CATSKQGAWKLFF. The CDR3 region has the DNA TGTGCCACCAGCAAGCAGGGGGCTTGGAAACTGTTTTTT.

V gene TRBV20-1 combines with J gene TRBJ2-7; no definite D call. Germline loops: CDR1 DFQATT, CDR2 SNEGSKA (reference sequence). Trimming pared 3 bases from V and 6 bases from J, leaving 9 bases between. CDR3 length: 11 residues. In nucleotides, the CDR3 is TGCAGTGCTAGGGTGTCTAGCGAGCAGTACTTC. Protein product: CSARVSSEQYF.

The rearrangement links TRBV3-1 (or the pseudogene TRBV3-2) to TRBJ2-6; a weak D match, TRBD1 (6 bases). The CDR3 extends over 20 amino acids. Trimming took 4 bases from V and 0 from J, leaving 22 bases between them. Germline V lookup: CDR1 LGHDT, CDR2 YNNKEL (reference sequence). The CDR3 sequence is CASSPRQRDKLTSGANVLTF. CDR3 DNA: TGTGCCAGCAGCCCCCGACAACGGGACAAGCTAACCTCTGGGGCCAACGTCCTGACTTTC.

In its sample, this clone was seen once. The chain has TRBV18 and TRBJ1-1, with 9 bases that match TRBD1. CDR3 size: 15 residues. Germline V gives CDR1 KGHSH, CDR2 LQKENI. Trimming removed 4 bases from V and 0 bases from J; junction bases left unmatched: 3. Written as DNA, the CDR3 is TGTGCCAGCTCACTCGGGACAGGGCTGAACACTGAAGCTTTCTTT. It yields the protein CASSLGTGLNTEAFF.

This sequence joins TRBV2 and TRBJ1-6; TRBD1 matches 8 bases. Germline CDR1 reads SNHLY; CDR2 reads FYNNEI. The trim removed 5 bases at V and 0 bases at J, leaving 6 bases unmatched. The CDR3 contains 17 residues. Here the CDR3 reads CASSRQGPDSYNSPLHF. DNA of the CDR3: TGTGCCAGCAGTAGACAGGGGCCCGACTCCTATAATTCACCCCTCCACTTT.

The chain's CDR3 is CASSLQGRGETQYF. CDR3 nucleotides: TGTGCCAGCAGCTTACAGGGCAGGGGAGAGACCCAGTACTTC. The chain uses TRBV7-2 and TRBJ2-5, with D perhaps TRBD1 (6 bases). The CDR3 runs to 14 residues. Germline values: CDR1 SGHTA, CDR2 FQGNSA. V lost 2 bases and J 4 bases, leaving 11 bases between the germline ends. The full variable domain, rest sourced from reference TRBV7-2 and TRBJ2-5, is GAGVSQSPSNKVTEKGKDVELRCDPISGHTALYWYRQSLGQGLEFLIYFQGNSAPDKSGLPSDRFSAERTGGSVSTLTIQRTQQEDSAVYLCASSLQGRGETQYFGPGTRLLVL.

In its sample, this clone was seen a few times. V gene TRBV28 combines with J gene TRBJ2-1, with 10 bases that match TRBD1. V lost 2 bases to trimming and J lost 6 bases; unmatched junction nucleotides: 4. The CDR3 totals 15 residues. Germline CDR1 MDHEN, CDR2 SYDVKM. The CDR3 DNA is TGTGCCAGCAGTTTAGGGGACAGGGGAGGCAATGAGCAGTTCTTC. Translating gives CASSLGDRGGNEQFF.

The V gene is TRBV6-5, the J gene TRBJ2-7; 7 nucleotides agree with TRBD1. The germline CDR1 and CDR2 sequences are MNHEY and SVGAGI. The CDR3 runs 15 residues. J was trimmed by 5 bases and V by 4 bases; bases with no gene match: 11. The CDR3 DNA reads TGTGCCAGCAGTTTATTGGGCACAGGGGTCGACGAGCAGTACTTC. Its protein product is CASSLLGTGVDEQYF.

In this sample, this clone turned up once. The V call is TRBV23-1, the J call TRBJ1-6; a weak D match, TRBD1 (6 bases). TRBV23-1 qualifies as an ORF whose function is uncertain. Trimming took 6 bases from V and 8 from J, leaving 14 bases between them. This CDR3 has 14 residues. The CDR3 region has the DNA TGCGCCAGCAGCCTAAGGGGGAATTATTCACCCCTCCACTTT. Its protein product is CASSLRGNYSPLHF.

The chain carries TRBV7-3 and TRBJ2-3; no clear D. This CDR3 region has 14 residues. V gave up 5 bases and J gave up 5 bases, with 14 bases separating them. Germline values: CDR1 SGHTA, CDR2 FQGTGA. The CDR3 nucleotides are TGTGCCAGCAGCCCCGACTTTGTGGGAGATACGCAGTATTTT. Its protein is CASSPDFVGDTQYF. Supplemented by reference TRBV7-3 and TRBJ2-3, the full variable domain reads GAGVSQTPSNKVTEKGKYVELRCDPISGHTALYWYRQSLGQGPEFLIYFQGTGAADDSGLPNDRFFAVRPEGSVSTLKIQRTERGDSAVYLCASSPDFVGDTQYFGPGTRLTVL.

The chain joins TRBV19 to TRBJ1-5; no clear D. The V gene lost 2 bases and the J gene lost 0 bases, with 14 bases spanning the gap. CDR3 length: 17 amino acids. Germline lookup yields CDR1 LNHDA and CDR2 SQIVND (reference sequence). Written as DNA, the CDR3 is TGTGCCAGTAGTATAAACAGATTCTCACCTAGCAATCAGCCCCAGCATTTT. Residues: CASSINRFSPSNQPQHF.

The genes are TRBV5-6 and TRBJ2-4; TRBD1 matches 9 bases. The CDR3 runs 14 residues. The ends lost 7 bases at V and 6 bases at J; junction bases unmatched: 8. Germline CDR1 reads SGHDT; CDR2 reads YYEEEE. The CDR3 reads CASQTGTGSNIQYF. As DNA, the CDR3 is TGTGCCAGCCAAACCGGGACAGGGTCAAACATTCAGTACTTC. Drawing the rest from reference TRBV5-6 and TRBJ2-4, the complete variable domain is DAGVTQSPTHLIKTRGQQVTLRCSPKSGHDTVSWYQQALGQGPQFIFQYYEEEERQRGNFPDRFSGHQFPNYSSELNVNALLLGDSALYLCASQTGTGSNIQYFGAGTRLSVL.

This clone was counted a few times. The chain uses TRBV6-5 and TRBJ1-2; TRBD1 might be the D (6 bases). CDR1 and CDR2 from the germline V gene are MNHEY and SVGAGI. The CDR3 runs 14 residues. V was trimmed by 0 bases and J by 8 bases, leaving 13 bases between them. The CDR3 loop reads CASSYSRGGSGYTF. The CDR3 DNA is TGTGCCAGCAGTTACTCGCGAGGGGGTTCCGGCTACACCTTC.

In this sample, this clone turned up a few times. The V and J genes are TRBV7-2 and TRBJ1-6; 7 bases agree with TRBD1. The CDR3 contains 15 residues. V was clipped by 5 bases and J by 6 bases; unmatched bases: 7. Looked up from germline, CDR1 is SGHTA and CDR2 is FQGNSA. The CDR3 DNA is TGTGCCAGCAGCCCGGACAGGAACCTTAATTCACCCCTCCACTTT. Protein sequence: CASSPDRNLNSPLHF.

The gene calls are TRBV11-1 and TRBJ1-2, with TRBD1 matching 9 bases. Trimming at V came to 4 bases and at J to 7 bases, leaving 4 bases not matched to a gene. Germline V gives CDR1 SGHAT, CDR2 FQDESV (reference sequence). This CDR3 is 13 amino acids long. CDR3 sequence reads: CASSSDRGGGYTF. CDR3 nucleotides: TGTGCCAGCAGCTCGGACAGGGGAGGTGGCTACACCTTC. The variable domain in full, with the rest retrieved from reference TRBV11-1 and TRBJ1-2, is EAEVAQSPRYKITEKSQAVAFWCDPISGHATLYWYRQILGQGPELLVQFQDESVVDDSQLPKDRFSAERLKGVDSTLKIQPAELGDSAMYLCASSSDRGGGYTFGSGTRLTVV.

The chain combines TRBV21-1 with TRBJ1-2; the table's D gene call, TRBD1, was not cross checked with the DNA. TRBV21-1 is classified as a pseudogene. The CDR3 runs 20 residues. The CDR3 is CASSKDGRDRHFLANYGYTF. CDR3 sequence (DNA): TGTGCCAGCAGCAAAGACGGAAGGGACAGGCACTTTCTAGCTAACTATGGCTACACCTTC.

The chain links TRBV5-6 to TRBJ1-2; a possible D gene is TRBD1 (5 bases). V was cut by 3 bases and J by 2 bases, with 14 bases left in between. The CDR3 has 15 amino acids. CDR1 is SGHDT, CDR2 YYEEEE, per germline. This CDR3 is CASSSGPSRNYGYTF. The CDR3 coding sequence is TGTGCCAGCAGCTCAGGGCCCAGCCGCAACTATGGCTACACCTTC. Complete variable domain (other parts from reference TRBV5-6 and TRBJ1-2): DAGVTQSPTHLIKTRGQQVTLRCSPKSGHDTVSWYQQALGQGPQFIFQYYEEEERQRGNFPDRFSGHQFPNYSSELNVNALLLGDSALYLCASSSGPSRNYGYTFGSGTRLTVV.

The J gene is TRBJ2-2, the V gene TRBV7-3, with 7 bases fitting TRBD1. Germline assignment: CDR1 SGHTA and CDR2 FQGTGA. The junction had 7 bases not matched to a gene; V was cut back by 6 bases and J by 6 bases. This CDR3 comprises 14 residues. In DNA form, the CDR3 reads TGTGCCAGCAGTAGGGACAGCGAGTCCGGGGAGCTGTTTTTT. As protein: CASSRDSESGELFF.

The chain joins TRBV24-1 to TRBJ2-1; TRBD1 aligns across 8 bases. CDR1 KGHDR and CDR2 SFDVKD come from the germline V gene. The CDR3 totals 16 residues. Trimming removed 2 bases from V and 7 bases from J; junction bases left unmatched: 9. In nucleotides, the CDR3 is TGTGCCACCAGTGATTCATCAGGGGGCGCGCTTAATGAGCAGTTCTTC. Translating gives CATSDSSGGALNEQFF.

The V gene is TRBV27, the J gene TRBJ1-1; D gene unclear. The V end lost 2 bases, the J end lost 0 bases, and 10 bases lay between the germline ends. The CDR3 totals 15 residues. Germline CDR1 is MNHEY and CDR2 is SMNVEV (reference sequence). The CDR3 is CASSLIGIMNTEAFF. In nucleotides, the CDR3 is TGTGCCAGCAGTTTAATCGGGATCATGAACACTGAAGCTTTCTTT.